A single sample is the source of the 28 T cell receptor beta chains below, sequenced in a study of T-cell memory formation after mild COVID-19. Each CDR3 protein is one row after TCRdb ran MiXCR on the 5' RACE reads. The sample has under 250,000 distinct CDR3 sequences, less than 20% seen once. Sequencing was carried out using PBMCs or a T cell subset sorted from them (not recorded which). The receptors stem from an adult woman who had mild COVID-19 (a few samples of this study predate the infection). Cell type and time point are not known.

The gene calls are TRBV3-1 and TRBJ1-1; 8 positions match TRBD1. The CDR3 has 14 residues. Trimming took 1 base from V and 9 from J; bases not matched to a gene: 7. In germline, CDR1 is LGHDT, CDR2 YNNKEL (reference sequence). CDR3 DNA sequence: TGTGCCAGCAGCCAAGGTGGACAGGGACACCAAGCTTTCTTT. Its translation: CASSQGGQGHQAFF.

This clonotype was detected many times. The chain has TRBV11-3 and TRBJ2-3; 8 nucleotides match TRBD2. Trimming took 1 base from V and 4 from J; bases not matched to a gene: 13. The CDR3 loop spans 18 amino acids. CDR1 is SGHNT and CDR2 is YENEEA in the germline V gene. CDR3 nucleotides: TGTGCCAGCAGCTTAGGTCTGACTCAGCGGGAGCACTCAGATACGCAGTATTTT. Residues: CASSLGLTQREHSDTQYF.

This clonotype was seen repeatedly, ten times or more. This sequence joins TRBV5-1 and TRBJ2-3; no reliable D call. CDR3 length: 12 residues. The V gene's germline CDR1 is SGHRS and CDR2 YFSETQ. V lost 0 bases, J lost 6 bases, and 5 bases lay in between. In nucleotides, the CDR3 is TGCGCCAGCAGCTTGGGATGGGATACGCAGTATTTT. Its protein is CASSLGWDTQYF.

This chain uses TRBV18 with TRBJ2-7, with TRBD2 identical over 15 bases. Losses at the gene ends were 6 bases for V and 4 bases for J; bases not matched to a gene: 4. In germline, CDR1 is KGHSH, CDR2 LQKENI. This CDR3 has 15 amino acids. CDR3 loop: CASSTGTSGRYEQYF. CDR3 nucleotide sequence: TGTGCCAGCTCCACCGGGACTAGCGGGAGGTACGAGCAGTACTTC.

The chain employs TRBV4-3 and TRBJ2-7; TRBD2 matches 9 bases. With V trimmed by 0 bases and J by 3 bases, 6 bases remained unmatched. There are 16 residues in the CDR3. Germline values: CDR1 LGHNA, CDR2 YSLEER. CDR3 sequence: CASSQDLGTSRYEQYF. The DNA for the CDR3 is TGCGCCAGCAGCCAAGATCTCGGGACTAGCCGCTACGAGCAGTACTTC.

A few counts support this clonotype. J is TRBJ1-2 and V is TRBV18; the D gene is possibly TRBD1 (5 bases). Germline V gives CDR1 KGHSH, CDR2 LQKENI. The CDR3 has 16 amino acids. V was cut by 1 base and J by 0 bases, with 12 bases left in between. CDR3 loop: CASSPLGGEANYGYTF. The CDR3 bases are TGTGCCAGCTCACCACTCGGGGGGGAAGCTAACTATGGCTACACCTTC.

This clonotype was found many times. The V gene is TRBV6-1, the J gene TRBJ2-2; 8 bases match TRBD2. The CDR3 contains 18 residues. J gave up 6 bases and V 5 bases, and 17 bases lay outside the gene matches. Germline loops: CDR1 MNHNS, CDR2 SASEGT. The CDR3, as DNA: TGTGCCAGCAGTATAGTCTCTCTGGCGGGGGGCAAGGCCGGGGAGCTGTTTTTT. Its translation is CASSIVSLAGGKAGELFF.

The CDR3: CASSYSEDGGGEQYF. The CDR3 nucleotides are TGTGCCAGCAGTTACTCGGAAGACGGAGGTGGAGAGCAGTACTTC. The chain employs TRBV6-2 or TRBV6-3 and TRBJ2-7; a possible D gene is TRBD2 (5 bases). Trimming pared 0 bases from V and 7 bases from J, leaving 16 bases between. Germline V gene data show CDR1 as MNHEY and CDR2 as SVGEGT. The CDR3 totals 15 residues.

This clonotype was seen only a few times. This chain connects TRBV4-2 to TRBJ2-3, with TRBD1 as a possible D gene (6 bases). Germline values: CDR1 LGHNA, CDR2 YNFKEQ. Trimming cost V 2 bases and J 8 bases, with 14 bases left between them. The CDR3 runs 14 residues. The CDR3 bases are TGTGCCAGCAGCCAATCCCACGGCAGGGGTACGCAGTATTTT. This gives the protein CASSQSHGRGTQYF.

The CDR3 bases are TGCGCCAGCAGGCAGGCATCGGCCCACGAGCAGTACTTC. Translation: CASRQASAHEQYF. The gene calls are TRBV5-1 and TRBJ2-7; D is unclear. Trimming pared 5 bases from V and 5 bases from J, leaving 14 bases between. The germline CDR1 and CDR2 sequences are SGHRS and YFSETQ. This CDR3 contains 13 residues.

The chain combines TRBV3-1 with TRBJ2-3; D ambiguous. This CDR3 has 14 residues. Trimming removed 5 bases at V and 1 base at J, with 10 bases between. Germline CDR1 reads LGHDT; CDR2 reads YNNKEL (reference sequence). CDR3 amino acids: CASSAARGTDTQYF. The CDR3 coding sequence is TGTGCCAGCAGCGCGGCCCGGGGCACAGATACGCAGTATTTT.

The V gene is TRBV28, the J gene TRBJ2-1; 8 bases match TRBD1. V was pared by 3 bases and J by 2 bases, with 9 bases of the junction left unmatched. Germline values: CDR1 MDHEN, CDR2 SYDVKM. The CDR3 length is 17 residues. Here the CDR3 reads CASSFRDRRRTYNEQFF. In DNA, the CDR3 is TGTGCCAGCAGTTTCAGGGACAGGCGACGGACCTACAATGAGCAGTTCTTC.

This clonotype occurred a few times. V gene TRBV18 combines with J gene TRBJ2-7, with 8 bases fitting TRBD1. The length of the CDR3 is 14 residues. Trimming cost V 3 bases and J 3 bases; bases outside gene matches: 4. Germline V CDR1 and CDR2: KGHSH, LQKENI. CDR3 DNA sequence: TGTGCCAGCTCACCGTGGGACAGGCTCTACGAGCAGTACTTC. Its protein product is CASSPWDRLYEQYF.

The genes are TRBV12-3 or TRBV12-4 and TRBJ2-2, with 9 bases that match TRBD1. Losses at the gene ends were 6 bases for V and 6 bases for J; bases not matched to a gene: 5. This CDR3 is built from 14 residues. As DNA, the CDR3 is TGTGCCAGCAGACCGGACAGGGGCGCCGGGGAGCTGTTTTTT. Its protein is CASRPDRGAGELFF.

This clonotype was detected only a few times. The CDR3 is CASSPRTGFYTF. Written as DNA, the CDR3 is TGTGCCAGCAGCCCCCGGACAGGCTTTTACACCTTC. The chain joins TRBV13 to TRBJ1-2; TRBD1 matches at 7 bases. CDR1 PRHDT and CDR2 FYEKMQ come from the germline V gene (reference sequence). This CDR3 comprises 12 residues. Germline trimming cut 5 bases from V and 11 bases from J; bases unmatched to any gene: 8.

The rearrangement links TRBV7-9 to TRBJ2-2; no firm D call. The germline V gene encodes CDR1 SEHNR and CDR2 FQNEAQ (reference sequence). V lost 11 bases to trimming and J lost 7 bases, with 11 bases between them. The CDR3 spans 11 residues. The CDR3 spells CAGLGRGELFF. The CDR3 DNA follows: TGTGCCGGGCTGGGCCGCGGGGAGCTGTTTTTT.

The gene calls are TRBV12-3 or TRBV12-4 and TRBJ1-1; D not certain. The V gene lost 3 bases and the J gene lost 0 bases, with 2 bases spanning the gap. This CDR3 is built from 12 residues. CDR3 DNA sequence: TGTGCCAGCAGTTTTATGAACACTGAAGCTTTCTTT. Translated, it gives CASSFMNTEAFF.

A few counts support this clonotype. The V call is TRBV3-1, the J call TRBJ1-1; possibly TRBD1 for D (5 bases). In germline, CDR1 is LGHDT, CDR2 YNNKEL (reference sequence). Trimming cost V 3 bases and J 6 bases, with 8 bases left between them. The CDR3 runs 12 residues. DNA of the CDR3: TGTGCCAGCAGCCAGGGACGGGCTGAAGCTTTCTTT. Translated, it gives CASSQGRAEAFF.

A few counts support this clonotype. The chain has TRBV7-9 and TRBJ1-2; D is undetermined. V was cut by 1 base and J by 2 bases, with 14 bases left in between. This CDR3 is built from 16 residues. CDR1 is SEHNR and CDR2 is FQNEAQ in the germline V gene (reference sequence). The CDR3 DNA reads TGTGCCAGCAGCTTAGGAGGATTGGGAATGAACTATGGCTACACCTTC. Protein product: CASSLGGLGMNYGYTF.

The V call is TRBV5-1, the J call TRBJ2-7; D might be TRBD1 (5 bases). V was shortened by 4 bases and J by 2 bases, with 16 bases between the two germline ends. CDR1 SGHRS and CDR2 YFSETQ come from the germline V gene. CDR3 length: 15 residues. The CDR3 region has the DNA TGCGCCAGCAGCCCGATCCGGACACGTACCTACGAGCAGTACTTC. It yields the protein CASSPIRTRTYEQYF.

CDR3 residues: CASSWGREGKLFF. The CDR3 DNA follows: TGTGCCAGCAGTTGGGGAAGGGAGGGAAAACTGTTTTTT. This chain joins TRBV6-6 and TRBJ1-4; D remains ambiguous. Trimming left V 4 bases short and J 10 bases short, with 13 bases between. CDR3 length: 13 residues. Germline V gene lookup returns CDR1 MNHNY and CDR2 SVGAGI (reference sequence).

The rearrangement uses TRBV6-2 or TRBV6-3 and TRBJ1-1, with D tentatively TRBD1 (5 bases). Germline V lookup: CDR1 MNHEY, CDR2 SVGEGT. Deletions cut 8 bases from V and 0 bases from J, with 16 bases between. There are 15 residues in the CDR3. The CDR3 DNA is TGTGCCAGCCGGACCAGGGCCCGCATGAACACTGAAGCTTTCTTT. Translated, it gives CASRTRARMNTEAFF.

The chain carries TRBV19 and TRBJ2-3; no definite D call. Germline V gene sequence: CDR1 LNHDA, CDR2 SQIVND (reference sequence). CDR3 length: 12 residues. Trimming pared 3 bases from V and 1 base from J, leaving 2 bases between. CDR3 coding DNA: TGTGCCAGTAGTATCCGCACAGATACGCAGTATTTT. It is translated as CASSIRTDTQYF.

The chain joins TRBV24-1 to TRBJ2-6; 8 positions agree with TRBD2. The CDR3 sequence is 18 residues long. From germline, CDR1 is KGHDR and CDR2 SFDVKD. The V and J ends lost 4 bases and 0 bases, in that order; junction bases with no gene match: 7. The CDR3 region is CATSDPSGGVSGANVLTF. CDR3 DNA: TGTGCCACCAGTGACCCTTCGGGGGGGGTCTCTGGGGCCAACGTCCTGACTTTC.

This rearrangement joins TRBV10-3 to TRBJ1-1; 8 bases map to TRBD1. Germline V lookup: CDR1 ENHRY, CDR2 SYGVKD. V dropped 8 bases and J dropped 4; count of bases not matched to a gene: 3. The CDR3 sequence is 12 residues long. CDR3 sequence: CAIGTGGTEAFF. As DNA, the CDR3 is TGTGCCATCGGAACAGGGGGCACTGAAGCTTTCTTT.

This clonotype was counted many times. The J gene is TRBJ1-1, the V gene TRBV5-5; possibly TRBD1 for D (6 bases). Germline CDR1 SGHKS, CDR2 YYEKEE (reference sequence). Trimming took off 1 base at V and 0 bases at J, with 10 bases between the two ends. The CDR3 contains 15 residues. This chain's CDR3 is CASSLRGGLNTEAFF. The DNA for the CDR3 is TGTGCCAGCAGCTTGAGGGGGGGCCTGAACACTGAAGCTTTCTTT.

This clonotype was seen a handful of times. The gene calls are TRBV7-9 and TRBJ2-7; TRBD2 matches at 15 bases. This CDR3 is built from 16 residues. The J segment lost 5 bases and the V segment lost 6 bases, leaving 8 bases of the junction unmatched. CDR1 is SEHNR, CDR2 FQNEAQ, per germline (reference sequence). CDR3 protein: CASSSGTSGRWDEQYF. CDR3 bases: TGTGCCAGCAGTTCCGGGACTAGCGGGAGGTGGGACGAGCAGTACTTC.

The chain couples TRBV2 to TRBJ2-3; possibly TRBD2 for D (6 bases). Germline V lookup: CDR1 SNHLY, CDR2 FYNNEI. This CDR3 comprises 16 residues. The germline V and J ends were trimmed by 3 bases and 5 bases, with 18 bases remaining between them. The CDR3 region is CASSEGRRGLGDTQYF. CDR3 nucleotides: TGTGCCAGCAGTGAGGGGCGGCGGGGCCTGGGAGATACGCAGTATTTT.